This T cell receptor (beta chain) was sequenced in a study of blood T cell repertoires in COVID-19. Study-level background: From T cells, B-cell-depleted T cells, or PBMCs came the material, which was cDNA or gDNA.

V trimming: 6 bases; J trimming: 6 bases; junction bases outside the gene matches: 3. Germline V gene lookup returns CDR1 MNHEY and CDR2 SVGAGI. This CDR3 contains 13 residues. Original handling: Amplification from reference gene primers served as the basis for estimated nucleated cell counts. Sequenced by immunoSEQ multiplex PCR; TCRdb stores in-frame clones only, minus some. V and J calls and clone size are those listed in that table; D and trimming were worked out from the DNA. The table has 85,000 to 120,000 clones, around 87% seen once; the top ten hold around 5%. This clonotype was obtained from a woman aged 45-65 years with COVID-19, enrolled during active disease. The chain couples TRBV6-5 to TRBJ1-5; 9 bases align to TRBD1. Sequencing was done on a sample of peripheral blood. DNA of the CDR3: TGTGCCAGCAGCCGACAGGGGGGTCAGCCCCAGCATTTT. Protein product: CASSRQGGQPQHF.